This TCR beta chain comes out of a study of cytomegalovirus exposure and HLA in healthy donors. For the study at large: Earlier results showed almost 120 million unique TCR beta sequences derived from about 179 million T cells.

The CDR3 totals 15 residues. V shed 4 bases and J shed 6 bases, with 16 bases lying between them. CDR1 is MNHEY and CDR2 is SVGAGI in the germline V gene. It was with 60 Vbeta and 13 Jbeta primers that the PCR ran. Libraries were prepared by immunoSEQ multiplex PCR; TCRdb keeps only in-frame clonotypes and omits some of them. The sample contains fewer than 250,000 clones, about 77% of which appear only once. The V gene is TRBV6-5, the J gene TRBJ2-1; TRBD2 is a possible D gene (6 bases). Sequencing was performed on PBMCs. The sequence came from a man aged 30 to 39 in good health and CMV-seropositive. The CDR3 here is CASSCPPGEVNEQFF. As DNA, the CDR3 is TGTGCCAGCAGTTGCCCACCGGGGGAGGTCAATGAGCAGTTCTTC.